This entry features one T cell receptor (beta chain) sequence. The CDR3 contains 17 residues. J gave up 2 bases and V 4 bases, and 12 bases lay outside the gene matches. Germline lookup yields CDR1 LNHDA and CDR2 SQIVND (reference sequence). Sequencing used immunoSEQ multiplex PCR; TCRdb keeps in-frame clones, though not all of them. Of roughly 89,000 clones listed, approximately 95% are singletons. The sample belongs to a study of T cell changes during pregnancy in multiple sclerosis. V usage is TRBV19 and J usage is TRBJ2-3, with 7 bases fitting TRBD2. Sequenced here: peripheral blood, sampled after pregnancy. The TCR originated in a female donor in good health, enrolled as a control in a pregnancy study. The CDR3 nucleotides read TGTGCCAGTAGTACTCGAATAGCGGGTGCGAACACAGATACGCAGTATTTT. It translates to CASSTRIAGANTDTQYF.